Listed here are 29 T cell receptor beta chains from one sample, sequenced in a study of shared clonotypes between healthy human individuals. Sequenced by immunoSEQ multiplex PCR; TCRdb stores in-frame clones only, minus some. The repertoire has roughly 490,000 clones, 70% to 85% of them found once; the top ten carry approximately 12%. Sequencing used PBMCs. These receptors were taken from a woman in her thirties or forties in good health. Some clones in this sample may be carry-over from other donors' samples.

The chain couples TRBV11-2 to TRBJ1-1; TRBD1 is a possible D gene (5 bases). CDR3 length: 13 amino acids. Between the trimmed V and J ends, which lost 7 bases and 8 bases, there was a span of 17 bases. Germline lookup yields CDR1 SGHAT and CDR2 FQNNGV. The CDR3 DNA is TGTGCCAGCACCGTAACGGGACTTCTAGAAGCTTTCTTT. Protein: CASTVTGLLEAFF.

This chain connects TRBV7-2 to TRBJ2-1; 12 bases fit TRBD2. This CDR3 is 16 amino acids long. CDR1 and CDR2 (germline): SGHTA, FQGNSA. V was clipped by 5 bases and J by 8 bases; unmatched bases: 10. The CDR3 protein is CASSPKTSGRVDEQFF. In nucleotides, the CDR3 is TGTGCCAGCAGCCCAAAGACTAGCGGGAGAGTTGATGAGCAGTTCTTC.

CDR3 bases: TGTGCCAGCAGTTTAGGGGGGCCCAACTATGGCTACACCTTC. Translating it yields CASSLGGPNYGYTF. The genes are TRBV27 and TRBJ1-2; a possible D gene is TRBD1 (6 bases). There are 14 residues in the CDR3. V was pared by 2 bases and J by 2 bases, with 9 bases between. Germline V gene sequence: CDR1 MNHEY, CDR2 SMNVEV (reference sequence).

The gene calls are TRBV27 and TRBJ2-1, with D maybe TRBD2 (5 bases). V lost 5 bases, J lost 7 bases, and 15 bases lay in between. The CDR3 is 14 residues long. Germline assignment: CDR1 MNHEY and CDR2 SMNVEV (reference sequence). In DNA form, the CDR3 reads TGTGCCAGCAGTGGAGGAGGCCCGGGGAATGAGCAGTTCTTC. This encodes CASSGGGPGNEQFF.

This sequence joins TRBV5-4 and TRBJ1-1; D possibly corresponds to TRBD1 (5 bases). Per germline, CDR1 SGHNT and CDR2 YYREEE (reference sequence). The CDR3 length is 17 residues. Trimming left V 4 bases short and J 5 bases short, with 24 bases between. The CDR3 sequence: CASSRGAGLGVRTEAFF. The CDR3 coding sequence is TGTGCCAGCAGCCGAGGGGCAGGGCTCGGTGTTAGAACTGAAGCTTTCTTT.

The chain uses TRBV7-9 and TRBJ2-7; 10 nucleotides agree with TRBD1. Germline values: CDR1 SEHNR, CDR2 FQNEAQ (reference sequence). CDR3 length equals 15 residues. The trim removed 3 bases at V and 2 bases at J, leaving 4 bases unmatched. The CDR3 region is CASSFGTGVPYEQYF. The DNA for the CDR3 is TGTGCCAGCAGCTTCGGGACAGGGGTCCCCTACGAGCAGTACTTC.

The rearrangement joins TRBV28 to TRBJ1-4, with 7 bases matching TRBD1. CDR3 size: 16 residues. The V gene end was trimmed by 8 bases and the J gene end by 0 bases; junction bases not matched to a gene: 9. The germline V gene encodes CDR1 MDHEN and CDR2 SYDVKM. The CDR3 coding sequence is TGTGCCAGCCTTCCAGGGGGAACTGCAACTAATGAAAAACTGTTTTTT. Its protein is CASLPGGTATNEKLFF.

This clone was counted once. The chain recombines TRBV6-5 with TRBJ2-1; 7 nucleotides agree with TRBD1. Trimming removed 8 bases from V and 4 bases from J; junction bases left unmatched: 8. Looked up from germline, CDR1 is MNHEY and CDR2 is SVGAGI. The CDR3 length is 14 residues. The CDR3 nucleotides read TGTGCCAGCCGGTCTGACAGGGATTACAATGAGCAGTTCTTC. It encodes CASRSDRDYNEQFF.

V gene TRBV11-2 combines with J gene TRBJ2-5, with D possibly TRBD2 on 7 matching bases. The germline V gene has CDR1 SGHAT and CDR2 FQNNGV. CDR3 length: 15 amino acids. Trimming pared 1 base from V and 5 bases from J, leaving 14 bases between. For the CDR3, the DNA is TGTGCCAGCAGCTTAGCTCTGGGGGGGCGGGAGACCCAGTACTTC. As protein: CASSLALGGRETQYF.

The V call is TRBV28, the J call TRBJ2-4, with 8 positions matching TRBD2. V gave up 6 bases and J gave up 3 bases; unmatched junction bases: 7. The CDR3 extends over 15 amino acids. Germline V gene data show CDR1 as MDHEN and CDR2 as SYDVKM. DNA of the CDR3: TGTGCCAGCAGGAAAGCGGGAGTACTCAAAAACATTCAGTACTTC. Its protein is CASRKAGVLKNIQYF.

V usage is TRBV5-4 and J usage is TRBJ2-7; perhaps TRBD1 as D (5 bases). The CDR3 is made up of 12 amino acids. V lost 4 bases to trimming and J lost 4 bases, with 9 bases between them. Per the germline V gene, CDR1 is SGHNT and CDR2 is YYREEE (reference sequence). The CDR3 spells CASSTDSYEQYF. Written as DNA, the CDR3 is TGTGCCAGCAGCACAGACAGTTACGAGCAGTACTTC.

The chain couples TRBV10-1 to TRBJ2-7; 7 bases map to TRBD1. V was clipped by 10 bases and J by 4 bases; unmatched bases: 13. The CDR3 length is 14 residues. Germline V gene lookup returns CDR1 WNHNN and CDR2 SYGVQD (reference sequence). The CDR3 reads CATSPGTEIYEQYF. In DNA, the CDR3 is TGCGCCACCTCCCCCGGGACAGAGATTTACGAGCAGTACTTC.

The chain carries TRBV18 and TRBJ1-2; TRBD1 agrees at 7 bases. V trimming: 6 bases; J trimming: 2 bases; junction bases outside the gene matches: 12. The CDR3 consists of 16 residues. Germline-derived CDR1 and CDR2 are KGHSH and LQKENI. For the CDR3, the DNA is TGTGCCAGCTCGGCTAACAGGGGCGGCGAAAACTATGGCTACACCTTC. Translated, it gives CASSANRGGENYGYTF.

This clone was seen a handful of times. This sequence joins TRBV19 and TRBJ1-1; D gene unclear. Trimming left V 2 bases short and J 1 base short, with 5 bases between. The germline gives CDR1 LNHDA, CDR2 SQIVND (reference sequence). This CDR3 has 13 amino acids. DNA for the CDR3: TGTGCCAGTAGTATATCCGCGAACACTGAAGCTTTCTTT. Protein: CASSISANTEAFF.

The chain has TRBV28 and TRBJ1-5; no firm D call. With 8 bases removed from V and 0 bases from J, the gap between germline ends came to 17 bases. This CDR3 comprises 16 residues. Germline CDR1 MDHEN, CDR2 SYDVKM. CDR3 sequence (DNA): TGTGCCAGCGTGAGGGAGAGGGTCTATAGCAATCAGCCCCAGCATTTT. Translated: CASVRERVYSNQPQHF.

This clone was seen once. The chain combines TRBV7-9 with TRBJ2-2, with TRBD1 matching over 11 bases. The CDR3 runs 18 residues. From germline, CDR1 is SEHNR and CDR2 FQNEAQ (reference sequence). With 1 base clipped from V and 4 bases from J, the junction kept 8 bases outside the gene matches. Written as DNA, the CDR3 is TGTGCCAGCAGCTTAGACACGGGACAGGGGGTTTTCACCGGGGAGCTGTTTTTT. Translated: CASSLDTGQGVFTGELFF.

This clone was detected only a few times. The V and J genes are TRBV5-8 and TRBJ2-3; possibly TRBD2 for D (5 bases). Germline V gene data show CDR1 as SGHTS and CDR2 as YDEGEE. The CDR3 is made up of 15 amino acids. V lost 0 bases, J lost 1 base, and 9 bases lay in between. CDR3 nucleotides: TGTGCCAGCAGCTTGGGCATGAGGGGCACAGATACGCAGTATTTT. This encodes CASSLGMRGTDTQYF.

The chain is built from TRBV5-4 and TRBJ2-3; D remains unclear. V lost 1 base and J lost 1, with 7 bases in between. The CDR3 is 14 residues long. Germline V gene sequence: CDR1 SGHNT, CDR2 YYREEE (reference sequence). DNA for the CDR3: TGTGCCAGCAGCTTGCATCAGGGCACAGATACGCAGTATTTT. It is translated as CASSLHQGTDTQYF.

Points on this clone: A far more abundant clone sits one base away, making this likely a read error. The chain employs TRBV7-8 and TRBJ1-2, with D maybe TRBD1 (5 bases). Germline values: CDR1 SGHVS, CDR2 FQNEAQ. V lost 1 base to trimming and J lost 5 bases, with 5 bases between them. The CDR3 runs 12 residues. The CDR3 DNA sequence: TGTGCCAGCAGCTTAGGGGGGTATGGCTACACCTTC. It is translated as CASSLGGYGYTF.

The V gene is TRBV15, the J gene TRBJ2-5; 7 nucleotides line up with TRBD2. Germline V gives CDR1 LNHNV, CDR2 YYDKDF (reference sequence). There are 16 residues in the CDR3. The J segment lost 5 bases and the V segment lost 1 base, leaving 10 bases of the junction unmatched. The CDR3 sequence: CATSRGGLVGGETQYF. The CDR3 nucleotides are TGTGCCACCAGCAGAGGCGGACTGGTGGGAGGGGAGACCCAGTACTTC.

This chain uses TRBV19 with TRBJ1-4, with 9 bases identical to TRBD1. The germline V gene has CDR1 LNHDA and CDR2 SQIVND (reference sequence). The V and J ends lost 7 bases and 5 bases, in that order; junction bases with no gene match: 5. The CDR3 loop spans 14 amino acids. Here the CDR3 DNA reads TGTGCCAGTACTGCGACAGGGGGGAATGAAAAACTGTTTTTT. Translating it yields CASTATGGNEKLFF.

The gene calls are TRBV6-4 and TRBJ2-2, with 12 bases aligning to TRBD2. CDR3 length: 15 residues. V lost 10 bases to trimming and J lost 7 bases; unmatched junction nucleotides: 10. Germline loops: CDR1 MRHNA, CDR2 SNTAGT. The chain's CDR3 is CATSPTSGSNGELFF. The CDR3 DNA is TGTGCCACCTCCCCGACTAGCGGGAGTAACGGGGAGCTGTTTTTT.

The chain carries TRBV5-5 and TRBJ1-5; no firm D call. Trimming cost V 0 bases and J 0 bases, with 4 bases left between them. CDR1 SGHKS and CDR2 YYEKEE come from the germline V gene (reference sequence). This CDR3 is built from 14 residues. The CDR3 DNA is TGTGCCAGCAGCTTGGGACGTAGCAATCAGCCCCAGCATTTT. Encoded protein: CASSLGRSNQPQHF.

There are a few counts of this clone. The conserved final phenylalanine or tryptophan is absent from the CDR3, which likely points to a read error. V usage is TRBV7-2 and J usage is TRBJ1-2; 9 nucleotides match TRBD1. In germline, CDR1 is SGHTA, CDR2 FQGNSA. The CDR3 contains 17 residues. CDR3 bases: TGTGCTAGCAGCTTACCCGGGGGGAGGGGACAGGGTTATGGCTACACCCTC. It is translated as CASSLPGGRGQGYGYTL.

This clone was seen a single time. The rearrangement joins TRBV19 to TRBJ1-4; no firm D call. This CDR3 is built from 17 residues. V shed 4 bases and J shed 5 bases, with 20 bases lying between them. The germline CDR1 and CDR2 sequences are LNHDA and SQIVND (reference sequence). CDR3 sequence reads: CASSTYAPGISNEKLFF. Here the CDR3 DNA reads TGTGCCAGTAGTACCTACGCCCCGGGAATTAGCAATGAAAAACTGTTTTTT.

The V gene is TRBV9, the J gene TRBJ1-3; weak D call: TRBD1 (5 bases). Trimming removed 4 bases from V and 4 bases from J, with 15 bases in between. The CDR3 sequence is 15 residues long. CDR1 is SGDLS, CDR2 YYNGEE, per germline. In DNA, the CDR3 is TGTGCCAGCAGCAGAACGCAGGGTCCGGGAAACACCATATATTTT. It yields the protein CASSRTQGPGNTIYF. Drawing the rest from reference TRBV9 and TRBJ1-3, the complete variable domain is DSGVTQTPKHLITATGQRVTLRCSPRSGDLSVYWYQQSLDQGLQFLIQYYNGEERAKGNILERFSAQQFPDLHSELNLSSLELGDSALYFCASSRTQGPGNTIYFGEGSWLTVV.

The gene calls are TRBV5-1 and TRBJ2-5; weak D call: TRBD1 (7 bases). CDR3 length: 14 residues. Germline CDR1 reads SGHRS; CDR2 reads YFSETQ. Between the trimmed V and J ends, which lost 4 bases and 4 bases, there was a span of 14 bases. Written as DNA, the CDR3 is TGCGCCAGCAGCGGCCAGGGGGGTGGAGAGACCCAGTACTTC. It translates to CASSGQGGGETQYF.

The rearrangement links TRBV11-1 to TRBJ2-3, with TRBD2 matching 8 bases. The J segment lost 5 bases and the V segment lost 5 bases, leaving 6 bases of the junction unmatched. Looked up from germline, CDR1 is SGHAT and CDR2 is FQDESV (reference sequence). The CDR3 length is 14 residues. The CDR3 reads CASSPGLDIDTQYF. The CDR3 bases are TGTGCCAGCAGCCCGGGACTAGATATAGATACGCAGTATTTT. The variable domain in full, with the rest retrieved from reference TRBV11-1 and TRBJ2-3, is EAEVAQSPRYKITEKSQAVAFWCDPISGHATLYWYRQILGQGPELLVQFQDESVVDDSQLPKDRFSAERLKGVDSTLKIQPAELGDSAMYLCASSPGLDIDTQYFGPGTRLTVL.

The rearrangement links TRBV29-1 to TRBJ2-7; D gene uncertain. Looked up from germline, CDR1 is SQVTM and CDR2 is ANQGSEA. V lost 6 bases and J lost 0, with 12 bases in between. This CDR3 region has 13 residues. The CDR3 reads CSVLESHSYEQYF. In nucleotides, the CDR3 is TGCAGCGTCCTCGAGTCCCACTCCTACGAGCAGTACTTC.